This T cell receptor (beta chain) was retrieved from a study of a mutant IDH1 vaccine in newly diagnosed glioma. As for the study in general: Most patients had radiochemotherapy with temozolomide before enrollment; others had one alone.

The time point was: baseline, week 1 (first vaccination visit). The treatment was: pre-vaccination baseline after standard-of-care therapy. This CDR3 comprises 16 residues. Trimming took 4 bases from V and 0 from J; bases not matched to a gene: 8. Per germline, CDR1 SGHVS and CDR2 FQNEAQ. Sequencing was performed with immunoSEQ multiplex PCR; in TCRdb, only in-frame clones are kept and a portion is missing. The sample includes 40,000 or so clones, about 78% of them seen just once. Sequences were derived from PBMCs, sampled from a glioma patient treated with radiotherapy, temozolomide or both. The chain joins TRBV7-8 to TRBJ2-7; TRBD2 aligns across 8 bases. This sequence was found in a man aged 35-49 years with glioma. Some clones in this sample may be carry-over from other donors' samples. The CDR3 here is CASSSQAGVSSYEQYF. Here the CDR3 DNA reads TGTGCCAGCAGCTCCCAAGCGGGGGTTTCCTCCTACGAGCAGTACTTC.